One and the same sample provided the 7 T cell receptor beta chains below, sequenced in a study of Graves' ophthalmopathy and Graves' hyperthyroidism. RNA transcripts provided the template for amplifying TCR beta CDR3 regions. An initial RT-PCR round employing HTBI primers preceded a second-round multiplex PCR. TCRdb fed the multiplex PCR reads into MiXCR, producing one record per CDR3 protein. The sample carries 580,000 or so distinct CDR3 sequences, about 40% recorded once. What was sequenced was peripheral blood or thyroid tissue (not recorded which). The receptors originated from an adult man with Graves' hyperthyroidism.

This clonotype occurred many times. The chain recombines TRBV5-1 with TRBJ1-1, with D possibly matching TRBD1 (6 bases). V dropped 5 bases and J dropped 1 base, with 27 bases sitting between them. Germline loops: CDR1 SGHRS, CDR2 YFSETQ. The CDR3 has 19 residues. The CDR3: CASSREWGKGGQPNTEAFF. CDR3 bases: TGCGCCAGCAGTCGAGAATGGGGGAAGGGTGGACAGCCGAACACTGAAGCTTTCTTT.

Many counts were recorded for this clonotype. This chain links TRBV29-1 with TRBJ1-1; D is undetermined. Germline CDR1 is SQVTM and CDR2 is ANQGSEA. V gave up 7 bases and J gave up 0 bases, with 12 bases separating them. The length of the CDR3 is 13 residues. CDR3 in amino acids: CSGRTGMNTEAFF. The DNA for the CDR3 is TGCAGCGGCCGCACGGGCATGAACACTGAAGCTTTCTTT. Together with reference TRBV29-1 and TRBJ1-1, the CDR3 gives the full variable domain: SAVISQKPSRDICQRGTSLTIQCQVDSQVTMMFWYRQQPGQSLTLIATANQGSEATYESGFVIDKFPISRPNLTFSTLTVSNMSPEDSSIYLCSGRTGMNTEAFFGQGTRLTVV.

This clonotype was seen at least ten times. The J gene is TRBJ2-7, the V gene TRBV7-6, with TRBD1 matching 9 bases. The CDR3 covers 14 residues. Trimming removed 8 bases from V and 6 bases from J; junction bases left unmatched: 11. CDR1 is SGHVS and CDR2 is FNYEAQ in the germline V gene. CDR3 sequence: CASSARDREREQYF. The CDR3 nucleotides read TGTGCCAGCTCCGCCCGGGACAGGGAACGCGAGCAGTACTTC.

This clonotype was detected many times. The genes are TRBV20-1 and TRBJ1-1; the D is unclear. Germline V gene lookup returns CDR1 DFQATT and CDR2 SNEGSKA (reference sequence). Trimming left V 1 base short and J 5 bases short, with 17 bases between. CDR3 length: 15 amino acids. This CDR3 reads CSARGKRVYGTEAFF. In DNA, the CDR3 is TGCAGTGCTAGAGGAAAACGCGTTTATGGGACTGAAGCTTTCTTT.

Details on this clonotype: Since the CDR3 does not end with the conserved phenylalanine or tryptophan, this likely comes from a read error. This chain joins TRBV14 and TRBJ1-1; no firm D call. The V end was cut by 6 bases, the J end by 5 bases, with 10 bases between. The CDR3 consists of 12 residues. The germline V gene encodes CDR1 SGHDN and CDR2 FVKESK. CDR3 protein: CASSEPPTEAFS. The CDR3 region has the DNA TGTGCCAGCAGTGAACCTCCTACTGAAGCTTTCTCT.

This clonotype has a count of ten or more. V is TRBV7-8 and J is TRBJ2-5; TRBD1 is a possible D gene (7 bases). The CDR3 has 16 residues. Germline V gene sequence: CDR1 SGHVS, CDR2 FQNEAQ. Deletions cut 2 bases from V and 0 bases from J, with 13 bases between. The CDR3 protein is CASSLSGGTDQETQYF. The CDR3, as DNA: TGTGCCAGCAGCTTAAGTGGCGGGACAGACCAAGAGACCCAGTACTTC.

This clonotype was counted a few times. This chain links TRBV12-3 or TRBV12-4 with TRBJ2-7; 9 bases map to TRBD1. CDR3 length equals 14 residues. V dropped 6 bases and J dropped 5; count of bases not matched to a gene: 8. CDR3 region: CASSLTGGSDEQYF. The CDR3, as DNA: TGTGCCAGCAGCCTGACAGGGGGTAGCGACGAGCAGTACTTC.